This T cell receptor (beta chain) comes out of a study of T cells in Graves' hyperthyroidism and ophthalmopathy. This clonotype was counted between two and nine times. Researchers took RNA transcripts and amplified the TCR beta CDR3 regions from them. During a first-round RT-PCR of the TCR CDR3, the HTBI primer set was used. Each CDR3 protein is one row after TCRdb ran MiXCR on the multiplex PCR reads. The table includes some 320,000 distinct CDR3 sequences, roughly 13% detected once. V was pared by 0 bases and J by 3 bases, with 12 bases of the junction left unmatched. Germline V CDR1 and CDR2: MNHEY, SVGAGI. The CDR3 runs 18 residues. Lactation, pregnancy, other autoimmune disease or uncontrolled infection led to exclusion of patients.

This sequence originates from a middle-aged woman with Graves' ophthalmopathy. Sequencing was carried out using blood. The chain uses TRBV6-5 and TRBJ2-7; 9 nucleotides line up with TRBD2. The CDR3 here is CASSYSSLGAGGFYEQYF. In nucleotides, the CDR3 is TGTGCCAGCAGTTACTCCAGCCTCGGGGCGGGGGGGTTCTACGAGCAGTACTTC.